Included here is one T cell receptor (beta chain) sequence, with context. Antigen specificity is unknown. The germline CDR1 and CDR2 sequences are LGHNA and YNFKEQ. This CDR3 is built from 13 residues. The V and J ends lost 0 bases and 8 bases respectively, with 10 bases between them. The data were taken from a study of chemoradiotherapy in HPV16-positive cancers. Findings and limits, study-wide: Candidate HPV-specific clones and E7-related TCR motifs grew in tumor during treatment.

TCRdb's table, derived via immunoSEQ multiplex PCR, lists solely in-frame clones and lacks some. The table has tens of thousands of clones, 87% seen once. V usage is TRBV4-2 and J usage is TRBJ1-2; D might be TRBD1 (6 bases). The sample was blood, taken from a patient who underwent chemoradiotherapy. The clonotype comes from a human donor with HPV-associated anogenital cancer. CDR3 sequence: CASSQESTGGYTF. The CDR3 DNA is TGTGCCAGCAGCCAAGAATCAACAGGGGGCTACACCTTC.